Shown below are 7 T cell receptor beta chains from a single sample sequenced in a study of CD8+CD57+ T cells in acquired aplastic anemia. According to the study, genomic DNA was the template for TCR beta VDJ and CDR3 profiling. TCRdb itself ran the reads through MiXCR, one entry per CDR3 protein. The sample has about 130,000 distinct CDR3 sequences; roughly two fifths are singletons. The sample was sorted CD4+, CD8+, or CD8+CD57+ T cells (not recorded which) from PBMCs. The receptors here all came from a human donor in good health, serving as a control.

This clonotype was seen many times. The chain combines TRBV4-1 with TRBJ1-2; D gene unclear. CDR1 is MGHRA and CDR2 is YSYEKL in the germline V gene. The V end lost 4 bases, the J end lost 8 bases, and 23 bases lay between the germline ends. CDR3 length: 16 residues. Here the CDR3 DNA reads TGCGCCAGCAGCCCCCGGCAAGAGTATACTTCTCGGGGCTACACCTTC. Amino acid sequence: CASSPRQEYTSRGYTF.

This clonotype is termed medium-sized (0.01 to 0.1%). The chain uses TRBV2 and TRBJ1-6; 8 positions agree with TRBD1. This CDR3 comprises 14 residues. Germline V lookup: CDR1 SNHLY, CDR2 FYNNEI. The V gene end was trimmed by 6 bases and the J gene end by 9 bases; junction bases not matched to a gene: 7. CDR3 protein: CASSMTGVGSPLHF. Written as DNA, the CDR3 is TGTGCCAGCAGCATGACAGGGGTTGGTTCACCCCTCCACTTT.

For this clonotype: One end of the junction does not line up with germline, which may come from a read error. V usage is TRBV27 and J usage is TRBJ1-2; D is uncertain. This CDR3 is 14 amino acids long. Germline lookup yields CDR1 MNHEY and CDR2 SMNVEV (reference sequence). CDR3 region: CASTLNPSTPGYTF. CDR3 sequence (DNA): TGTGCCAGCACTTTAAACCCTTCGACTCCCGGCTACACCTTC.

The genes are TRBV5-1 and TRBJ2-2; TRBD2 might be the D (5 bases). The V end lost 0 bases, the J end lost 1 base, and 10 bases lay between the germline ends. This CDR3 is 16 amino acids long. Germline V gives CDR1 SGHRS, CDR2 YFSETQ. Here the CDR3 DNA reads TGCGCCAGCAGCTTGGTGGTGGCGGGGAACACCGGGGAGCTGTTTTTT. It specifies CASSLVVAGNTGELFF.

The chain is built from TRBV29-1 and TRBJ2-7; 8 nucleotides line up with TRBD1. The junction had 4 bases not matched to a gene; V was cut back by 4 bases and J by 2 bases. Germline assignment: CDR1 SQVTM and CDR2 ANQGSEA. The CDR3 spans 13 residues. The CDR3 DNA reads TGCAGCGTTGGACAGGGGTTCACCTACGAGCAGTACTTC. Translating it yields CSVGQGFTYEQYF.

The chain employs TRBV15 and TRBJ2-7, with 9 bases matching TRBD1. The germline gives CDR1 LNHNV, CDR2 YYDKDF (reference sequence). The CDR3 runs 16 residues. The V segment lost 3 bases and the J segment 2 bases; nucleotides outside the gene matches: 8. The chain's CDR3 is CATSSFGQGKTYEQYF. The CDR3 nucleotides are TGTGCCACCAGCAGCTTTGGACAGGGGAAGACCTACGAGCAGTACTTC.

The table lists this clonotype with many counts. The chain has TRBV10-2 and TRBJ1-1; D unclear. The CDR3 runs 17 residues. Germline V gene sequence: CDR1 WSHSY, CDR2 SAAADI. V was trimmed by 0 bases and J by 1 base, leaving 15 bases between them. The CDR3 region is CASSESGFQGKNTEAFF. The CDR3 bases are TGCGCCAGCAGTGAGTCAGGTTTTCAAGGAAAGAACACTGAAGCTTTCTTT.